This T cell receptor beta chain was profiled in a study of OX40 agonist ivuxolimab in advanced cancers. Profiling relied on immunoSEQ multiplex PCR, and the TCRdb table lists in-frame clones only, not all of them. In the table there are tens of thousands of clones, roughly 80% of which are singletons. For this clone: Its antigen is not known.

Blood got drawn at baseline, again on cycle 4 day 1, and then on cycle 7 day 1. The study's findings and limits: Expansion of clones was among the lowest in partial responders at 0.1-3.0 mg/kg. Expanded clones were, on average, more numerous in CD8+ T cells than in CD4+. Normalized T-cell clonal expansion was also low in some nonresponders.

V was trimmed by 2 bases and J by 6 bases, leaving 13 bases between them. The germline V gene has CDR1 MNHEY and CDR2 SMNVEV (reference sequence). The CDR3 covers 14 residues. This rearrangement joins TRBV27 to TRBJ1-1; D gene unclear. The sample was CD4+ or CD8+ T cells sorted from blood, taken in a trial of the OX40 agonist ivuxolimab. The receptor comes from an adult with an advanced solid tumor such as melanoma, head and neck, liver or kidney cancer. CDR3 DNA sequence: TGTGCCAGCAGTTTAGGTGCCTTACCCGCTGAAGCTTTCTTT. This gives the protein CASSLGALPAEAFF.